This T cell receptor (beta chain) is from a study of CD4 and CD8 cells across lung adenocarcinoma regions. Looked up from germline, CDR1 is MNHNS and CDR2 is SASEGT. The length of the CDR3 is 14 residues. Trimming took 6 bases from V and 2 from J; bases not matched to a gene: 7. One entry per CDR3 protein, called by TCRdb with MiXCR from the PCR reads. The repertoire has approximately 24,000 distinct CDR3 sequences, approximately 53% of them found once; the top ten carry approximately 46%. Samples came from patients with localized non-small cell lung adenocarcinoma. This TCR derives from a male donor with lung adenocarcinoma. The CD4 and CD8 labels of this study may be unreliable. The material sequenced was CD8+ T cells from the center of a lung tumor. This chain links TRBV6-1 with TRBJ2-7, with 7 bases lining up with TRBD1. This chain's CDR3 is CASRTRDSPYEQYF. As DNA, the CDR3 is TGTGCCAGCAGGACCCGGGACAGCCCCTACGAGCAGTACTTC.